This T cell receptor beta chain was profiled in a study of blood T cell repertoires in COVID-19. For the study at large: Acute and convalescent COVID-19 samples came from the United States, Italy and Spain. From T cells, B-cell-depleted T cells, or PBMCs came the material, which was cDNA or gDNA.

Study processing details: Reference gene primer amplification in the assay estimated nucleated cell counts. Data came from immunoSEQ multiplex PCR; TCRdb stores just in-frame clones and leaves some out. That table supplies the V and J calls and clone size; D and trimming were determined from the DNA. This sample has 120,000 or so clones, with around 80% found just once. Seattle researchers signed up patients amid active infection and tracked them longitudinally. The CDR3 sequence is 15 residues long. V lost 0 bases to trimming and J lost 5 bases; unmatched junction nucleotides: 7. Germline values: CDR1 SGDLS, CDR2 YYNGEE.

Material: peripheral blood. The V call is TRBV9, the J call TRBJ2-5, with 7 bases that match TRBD1. The clonotype was recovered from a man aged 25-45 years with COVID-19, enrolled during active disease. CDR3 DNA: TGTGCCAGCAGCGTAGACGGCAGGGGACAGGAGACCCAGTACTTC. Translation gives CASSVDGRGQETQYF. Full variable domain (outside the CDR3, taken from reference TRBV9 and TRBJ2-5): DSGVTQTPKHLITATGQRVTLRCSPRSGDLSVYWYQQSLDQGLQFLIQYYNGEERAKGNILERFSAQQFPDLHSELNLSSLELGDSALYFCASSVDGRGQETQYFGPGTRLLVL.